This T cell receptor (beta chain) was identified in a study of blood T cell repertoires in COVID-19. Original processing notes: Reference gene primer amplification gave estimated nucleated cell counts. Profiling relied on immunoSEQ multiplex PCR, and the TCRdb table lists in-frame clones only, not all of them. Clone size and V and J calls were adopted from that table, with D and trimming inferred from the DNA. Of 150,000 to 200,000 clones in the sample, 88% were seen once. Germline CDR1 SQVTM, CDR2 ANQGSEA. Deletions cut 4 bases from V and 0 bases from J, with 16 bases between. The CDR3 is 17 residues long.

The clonotype originates from a man between 65 and 85 years old with active or convalescent COVID-19. The chain joins TRBV29-1 to TRBJ2-6; maybe TRBD1 (6 bases). Sequencing used peripheral blood. CDR3: CSVVQGTPFSGANVLTF. For the CDR3, the DNA is TGCAGCGTTGTACAGGGAACCCCCTTCTCTGGGGCCAACGTCCTGACTTTC.